The 14 T cell receptor beta chains below were found in one sample sequenced in a study of response to subunit inactivated influenza vaccine. TCRdb re-called the RT-PCR reads with MiXCR, one entry per CDR3 protein. The sample yields hundreds of thousands of distinct CDR3 sequences, 12% seen once. Source: non-naive T cells sorted from PBMCs, taken 14 to 15 days before vaccination. These receptors were taken from a man between 45 and 60 years old who received an inactivated influenza vaccine.

CDR3 DNA: TGTGCCTGGAGTCCGGGACGGCGGAACACTGAAGCTTTCTTT. As protein: CAWSPGRRNTEAFF. The chain has TRBV30 and TRBJ1-1, with D perhaps matching TRBD1 (5 bases). Trimming stripped 2 bases from V and 1 base from J, with 11 bases between. Germline CDR1 is GTSNPN and CDR2 is SVGIG (reference sequence). This CDR3 has 14 residues.

In its sample, this clonotype was seen a few times. This rearrangement joins TRBV29-1 to TRBJ2-3; maybe TRBD1 (6 bases). CDR3 length: 11 residues. Trimming cost V 6 bases and J 7 bases, with 11 bases left between them. Germline CDR1 SQVTM, CDR2 ANQGSEA. The CDR3 loop reads CSVDRSYTQYF. CDR3 bases: TGCAGCGTCGACAGGAGTTATACGCAGTATTTT.

This clonotype was counted ten times or more. This chain uses TRBV11-2 with TRBJ2-3; D is undetermined. The CDR3 has 14 residues. Trimming took 1 base from V and 2 from J, leaving 7 bases between them. Germline V CDR1 and CDR2: SGHAT, FQNNGV. CDR3 nucleotides: TGTGCCAGCAGCTTAGTCTATACCACAGATACGCAGTATTTT. Translating gives CASSLVYTTDTQYF.

This clonotype was observed many times. The chain has TRBV5-1 and TRBJ1-2, with D possibly matching TRBD1 (6 bases). CDR3 length: 14 amino acids. Trimming pared 4 bases from V and 6 bases from J, leaving 16 bases between. Germline V gene sequence: CDR1 SGHRS, CDR2 YFSETQ. In nucleotides, the CDR3 is TGCGCCAGCAGCCCAGGGGCAATGTGGGATGGCTACACCTTC. Residues: CASSPGAMWDGYTF.

This clonotype was detected ten times or more. This sequence joins TRBV20-1 and TRBJ2-1; 8 nucleotides line up with TRBD2. The CDR3 spans 13 residues. V was clipped by 0 bases and J by 12 bases; unmatched bases: 7. Germline V lookup: CDR1 DFQATT, CDR2 SNEGSKA (reference sequence). CDR3: CSARDWLAGGQFF. CDR3 nucleotides: TGCAGTGCTAGAGATTGGCTAGCGGGCGGGCAGTTCTTC.

A few counts support this clonotype. The J gene is TRBJ1-1, the V gene TRBV7-9; D is unclear. The CDR3 sequence is 15 residues long. Germline CDR1 is SEHNR and CDR2 is FQNEAQ (reference sequence). Deletions cut 1 base from V and 2 bases from J, with 11 bases between. For the CDR3, the DNA is TGTGCCAGCAGCTTAGGGGTGGGGTTCAACACTGAAGCTTTCTTT. Translated: CASSLGVGFNTEAFF.

V usage is TRBV7-8 and J usage is TRBJ2-1; 8 bases align to TRBD2. Germline V gives CDR1 SGHVS, CDR2 FQNEAQ. This CDR3 has 15 residues. V lost 1 base and J lost 5; bases outside the gene matches: 4. The CDR3 reads CASSLETSGNNEQFF. CDR3 coding DNA: TGTGCCAGCAGCTTAGAAACTAGCGGCAACAATGAGCAGTTCTTC.

This clonotype was counted at least ten times. The J gene is TRBJ2-3, the V gene TRBV20-1; D is perhaps TRBD1 (5 bases). CDR3 length: 14 amino acids. Germline V gene lookup returns CDR1 DFQATT and CDR2 SNEGSKA (reference sequence). Trimming removed 5 bases at V and 0 bases at J, with 12 bases between. The CDR3 DNA sequence: TGCAGTGCTTTAAAACCAGGGAGCACAGATACGCAGTATTTT. Its translation is CSALKPGSTDTQYF.

This clonotype was observed a handful of times. The gene calls are TRBV20-1 and TRBJ1-5; no clear D gene. CDR1 DFQATT and CDR2 SNEGSKA come from the germline V gene (reference sequence). V lost 3 bases, J lost 5 bases, and 17 bases lay in between. The CDR3 totals 15 residues. The chain's CDR3 is CSARLSRVRDQPQHF. The CDR3 DNA is TGCAGTGCTAGGCTGAGTAGGGTGAGAGATCAGCCCCAGCATTTT.

The rearrangement joins TRBV5-5 to TRBJ1-6; D unclear. This CDR3 is built from 15 residues. Germline V gene sequence: CDR1 SGHKS, CDR2 YYEKEE (reference sequence). Trimming shortened V by 0 bases and J by 10 bases, and 14 bases separated the two germline ends. The CDR3, as DNA: TGTGCCAGCAGCTTGGTTGCGGGGAGTGGATCACCCCTCCACTTT. This codes for CASSLVAGSGSPLHF.

The chain uses TRBV12-3 or TRBV12-4 and TRBJ2-7; weak D call: TRBD2 (6 bases). V lost 3 bases and J lost 2, with 11 bases in between. This CDR3 is 14 amino acids long. The CDR3 loop reads CASSFRRGPYEQYF. The DNA for the CDR3 is TGTGCCAGCAGTTTTCGGCGGGGCCCCTACGAGCAGTACTTC.

There are a few counts of this clonotype. This chain uses TRBV15 with TRBJ2-3; tentative D call: TRBD2 (6 bases). Germline lookup yields CDR1 LNHNV and CDR2 YYDKDF (reference sequence). Trimming pared 1 base from V and 1 base from J, leaving 9 bases between. The CDR3 is made up of 15 amino acids. CDR3 in DNA: TGTGCCACCAGCAGAGTGTCGGGAGGCACAGATACGCAGTATTTT. Translating it yields CATSRVSGGTDTQYF. The full variable domain, its missing parts supplied by reference TRBV15 and TRBJ2-3, is DAMVIQNPRYQVTQFGKPVTLSCSQTLNHNVMYWYQQKSSQAPKLLFHYYDKDFNNEADTPDNFQSRRPNTSFCFLDIRSPGLGDTAMYLCATSRVSGGTDTQYFGPGTRLTVL.

This clonotype has only a few counts. The chain carries TRBV5-6 and TRBJ2-1, with 7 nucleotides matching TRBD1. Germline V gives CDR1 SGHDT, CDR2 YYEEEE. The J segment lost 5 bases and the V segment lost 4 bases, leaving 9 bases of the junction unmatched. The CDR3 spans 15 residues. This CDR3 is CASSTGQAPNNEQFF. CDR3 nucleotide sequence: TGTGCCAGCAGCACCGGACAGGCTCCTAACAATGAGCAGTTCTTC.

The table lists this clonotype with a few counts. This chain links TRBV20-1 with TRBJ2-3; TRBD2 matches 9 bases. Looked up from germline, CDR1 is DFQATT and CDR2 is SNEGSKA (reference sequence). V trimming: 6 bases; J trimming: 0 bases; junction bases outside the gene matches: 10. This CDR3 is built from 16 residues. The chain's CDR3 is CSATISGGLSTDTQYF. In DNA, the CDR3 is TGCAGTGCCACCATAAGCGGGGGGCTTAGCACAGATACGCAGTATTTT.